Below, one T cell receptor beta chain is given with its context. V was clipped by 5 bases and J by 5 bases; unmatched bases: 6. Germline V gene sequence: CDR1 MNHEY, CDR2 SVGEGT. The CDR3 has 14 residues. This sample is drawn from a study of blood T cell repertoires in COVID-19. Original processing notes: Amplification from reference gene primers served as the basis for estimated nucleated cell counts. Here immunoSEQ multiplex PCR was the method, and the copy in TCRdb shows in-frame clones only, minus some. V and J calls and clone size are those listed in that table; D and trimming were worked out from the DNA. The data hold 150,000 to 200,000 clones, with roughly 79% observed a single time.

The origin of this receptor is an elderly woman with COVID-19, enrolled during active disease. The chain is built from TRBV6-2 or TRBV6-3 and TRBJ2-7, with 10 bases aligning to TRBD1. Input material: peripheral blood. In DNA, the CDR3 is TGTGCCAGCAGTCCCGGGACAGGGGACGACGAGCAGTACTTC. Translation gives CASSPGTGDDEQYF.